This T cell receptor beta chain was sequenced during a study of blood T cell repertoires in COVID-19. The wider study: Some COVID-19 samples were acute and others convalescent; all came from the United States, Italy and Spain. Sample material is recorded as cDNA or gDNA derived from T cells, B-cell-depleted T cells, or PBMCs.

Original processing methods: The authors estimated nucleated cell counts from reference gene primer amplification. The data were produced by immunoSEQ multiplex PCR, yet TCRdb's version contains in-frame clones alone and is incomplete. The V and J calls and clone size were taken over from that table, and D and trimming were inferred from the DNA. The data show about 100,000 clones, 75% to 90% seen once. Germline V gene data show CDR1 as LGHNA and CDR2 as YNFKEQ. Trimming took 0 bases from V and 3 from J; bases not matched to a gene: 2. The CDR3 sequence is 16 residues long. V usage is TRBV4-2 and J usage is TRBJ2-7; TRBD2 aligns across 13 bases. The TCR originated in a man older than 75 with acute or convalescent COVID-19. The sequenced material came from peripheral blood. The DNA for the CDR3 is TGTGCCAGCAGCCAAGATCGGACTAGCGGGAGCTACGAGCAGTACTTC. Protein sequence: CASSQDRTSGSYEQYF.